This TCR beta chain was profiled in a study of T cell responses to AZD1222 COVID-19 vaccine. Study as a whole: It was second doses at about 4 or about 12 weeks that were pooled. Study conclusions and caveats: Two doses of AZD1222 preceded a rise in Spike-specific TCR breadth and depth. Reports say nearly half of spike-specific TCRs go after unmutated variant regions.

Clones were read by immunoSEQ multiplex PCR, and TCRdb kept only the in-frame ones, dropping some. Among more than 150,000 clones listed, 70% to 90% were seen once. Per germline, CDR1 MNHEY and CDR2 SVGEGT. The CDR3 consists of 17 residues. Trimming left V 2 bases short and J 0 bases short, with 16 bases between. Comment on this clone: The antigen is not known.

This TCR came from an adult in good health. The material was peripheral blood, obtained on day 0 of AZD1222 vaccination. The rearrangement joins TRBV6-2 or TRBV6-3 to TRBJ1-1, with D possibly matching TRBD1 (6 bases). CDR3 sequence: CASSYLRTVFMNTEAFF. The CDR3 nucleotides are TGTGCCAGCAGTTACCTGAGGACAGTGTTCATGAACACTGAAGCTTTCTTT.